This paragraph covers one T cell receptor beta chain sequence. These data come from a study of CD8+ T cells in alopecia areata. Germline CDR1 is SEHNR and CDR2 is FQNEAQ (reference sequence). The CDR3 totals 19 residues. V shed 6 bases, J shed 2 bases, and the junction held 19 bases outside the gene matches. cDNA serving as the sequencing template came from extracted, reverse transcribed RNA. Assay: immunoSEQ multiplex PCR; the TCRdb copy retains only in-frame clones and omits some. The sample includes approximately 30,000 clones, less than 65% seen only once; the top ten take over 15%. This chain joins TRBV7-9 and TRBJ2-3; 8 bases agree with TRBD2. This sequence originates from a human donor with alopecia areata. Sequencing was performed on NKG2D-high CD8+ T cells sorted from blood. The CDR3 DNA is TGTGCCAGCAGTCAATCCTCGGGGGGGGAAAACCCCCTCACAGATACGCAGTATTTT. Its protein is CASSQSSGGENPLTDTQYF.